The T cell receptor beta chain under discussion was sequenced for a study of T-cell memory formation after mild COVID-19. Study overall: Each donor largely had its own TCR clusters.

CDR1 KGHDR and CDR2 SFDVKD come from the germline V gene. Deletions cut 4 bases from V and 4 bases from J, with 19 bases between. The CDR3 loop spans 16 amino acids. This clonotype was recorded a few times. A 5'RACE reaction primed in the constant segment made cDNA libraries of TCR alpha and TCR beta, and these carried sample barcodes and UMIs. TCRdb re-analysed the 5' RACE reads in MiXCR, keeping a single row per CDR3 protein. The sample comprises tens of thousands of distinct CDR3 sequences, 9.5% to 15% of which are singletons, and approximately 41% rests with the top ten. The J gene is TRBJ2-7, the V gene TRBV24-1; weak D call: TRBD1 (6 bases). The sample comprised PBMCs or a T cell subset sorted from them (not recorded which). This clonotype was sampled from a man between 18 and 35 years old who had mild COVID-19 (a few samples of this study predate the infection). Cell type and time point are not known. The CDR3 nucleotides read TGTGCCACCAGTGAGACAGGTTTCGCCGCGGCGTACGAGCAGTACGTC. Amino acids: CATSETGFAAAYEQYV.